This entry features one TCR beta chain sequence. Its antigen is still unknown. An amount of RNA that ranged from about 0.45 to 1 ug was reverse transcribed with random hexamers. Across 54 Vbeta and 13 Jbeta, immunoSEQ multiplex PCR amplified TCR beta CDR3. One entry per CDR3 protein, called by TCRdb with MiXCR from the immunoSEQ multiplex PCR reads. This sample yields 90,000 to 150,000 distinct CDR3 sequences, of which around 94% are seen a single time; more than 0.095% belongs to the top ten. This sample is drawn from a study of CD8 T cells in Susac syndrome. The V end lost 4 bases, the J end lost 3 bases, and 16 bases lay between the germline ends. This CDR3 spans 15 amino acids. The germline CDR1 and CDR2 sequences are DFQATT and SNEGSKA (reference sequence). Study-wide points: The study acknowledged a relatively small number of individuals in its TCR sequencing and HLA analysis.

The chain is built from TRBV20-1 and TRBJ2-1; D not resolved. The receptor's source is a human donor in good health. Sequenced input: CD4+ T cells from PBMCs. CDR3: CSANSLGGFYNEQFF. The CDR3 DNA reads TGCAGTGCTAACAGTCTGGGCGGTTTCTACAATGAGCAGTTCTTC.